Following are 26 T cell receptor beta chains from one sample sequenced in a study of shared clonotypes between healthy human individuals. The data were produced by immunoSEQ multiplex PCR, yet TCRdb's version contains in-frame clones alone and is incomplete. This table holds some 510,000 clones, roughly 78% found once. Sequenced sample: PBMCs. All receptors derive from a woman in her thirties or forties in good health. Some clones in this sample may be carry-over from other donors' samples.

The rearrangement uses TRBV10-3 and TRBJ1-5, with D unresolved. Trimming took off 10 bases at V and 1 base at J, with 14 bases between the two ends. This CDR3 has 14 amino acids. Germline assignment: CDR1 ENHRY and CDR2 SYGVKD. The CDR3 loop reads CATRLQGSNQPQHF. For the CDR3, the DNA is TGTGCCACCCGACTACAAGGGAGCAATCAGCCCCAGCATTTT.

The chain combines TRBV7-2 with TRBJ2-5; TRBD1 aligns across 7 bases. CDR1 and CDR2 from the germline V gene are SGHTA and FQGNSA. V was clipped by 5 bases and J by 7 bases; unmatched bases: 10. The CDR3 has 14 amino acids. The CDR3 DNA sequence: TGTGCCAGCAGCCCCGGGACAGCTGAGGGGACCCAGTACTTC. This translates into CASSPGTAEGTQYF. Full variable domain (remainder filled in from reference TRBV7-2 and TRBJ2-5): GAGVSQSPSNKVTEKGKDVELRCDPISGHTALYWYRQSLGQGLEFLIYFQGNSAPDKSGLPSDRFSAERTGGSVSTLTIQRTQQEDSAVYLCASSPGTAEGTQYFGPGTRLLVL.

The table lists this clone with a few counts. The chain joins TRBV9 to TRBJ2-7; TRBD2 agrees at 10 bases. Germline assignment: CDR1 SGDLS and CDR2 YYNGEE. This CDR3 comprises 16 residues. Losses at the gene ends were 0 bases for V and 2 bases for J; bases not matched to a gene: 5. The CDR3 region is CASSVGSSGGAYEQYF. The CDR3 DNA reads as TGTGCCAGCAGCGTAGGGTCTAGCGGGGGAGCCTACGAGCAGTACTTC.

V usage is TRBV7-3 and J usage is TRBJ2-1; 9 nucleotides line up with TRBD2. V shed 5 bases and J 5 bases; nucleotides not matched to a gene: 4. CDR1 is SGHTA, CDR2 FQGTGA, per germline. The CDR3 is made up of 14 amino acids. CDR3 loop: CASSRRLADNEQFF. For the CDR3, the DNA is TGTGCCAGCAGCCGCCGACTAGCGGACAATGAGCAGTTCTTC.

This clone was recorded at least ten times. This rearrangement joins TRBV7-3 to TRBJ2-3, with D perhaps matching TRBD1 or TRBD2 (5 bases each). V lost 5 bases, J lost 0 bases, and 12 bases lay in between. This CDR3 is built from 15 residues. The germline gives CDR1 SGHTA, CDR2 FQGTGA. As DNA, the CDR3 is TGTGCCAGCAGCAGAGGGACGGCTAGCACAGATACGCAGTATTTT. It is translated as CASSRGTASTDTQYF.

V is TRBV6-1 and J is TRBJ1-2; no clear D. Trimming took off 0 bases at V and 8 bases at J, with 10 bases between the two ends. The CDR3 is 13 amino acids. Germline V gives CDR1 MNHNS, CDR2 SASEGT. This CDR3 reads CASSEALLRGYTF. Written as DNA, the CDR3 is TGTGCCAGCAGTGAAGCGCTTCTGCGGGGCTACACCTTC.

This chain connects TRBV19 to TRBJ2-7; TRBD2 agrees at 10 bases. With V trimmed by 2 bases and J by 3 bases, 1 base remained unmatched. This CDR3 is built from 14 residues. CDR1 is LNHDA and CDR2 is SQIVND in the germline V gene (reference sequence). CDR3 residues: CASSIRLAGYEQYF. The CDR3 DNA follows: TGTGCCAGTAGTATAAGACTAGCGGGCTACGAGCAGTACTTC.

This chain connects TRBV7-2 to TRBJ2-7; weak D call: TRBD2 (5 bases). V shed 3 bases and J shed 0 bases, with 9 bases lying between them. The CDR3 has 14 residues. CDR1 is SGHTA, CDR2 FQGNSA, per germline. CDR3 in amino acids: CASSLTGSSYEQYF. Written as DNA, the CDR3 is TGTGCCAGCAGCTTGACGGGGTCCTCCTACGAGCAGTACTTC.

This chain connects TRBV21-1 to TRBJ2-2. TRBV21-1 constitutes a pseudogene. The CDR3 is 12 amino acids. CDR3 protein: CASSKPPGELFF. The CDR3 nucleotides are TGTGCCAGCAGCAAGCCCCCCGGGGAGCTGTTTTTT.

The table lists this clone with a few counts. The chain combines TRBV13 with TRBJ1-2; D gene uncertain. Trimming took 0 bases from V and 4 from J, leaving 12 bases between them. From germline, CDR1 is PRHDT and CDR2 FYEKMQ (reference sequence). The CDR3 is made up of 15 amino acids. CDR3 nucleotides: TGTGCCAGCAGCTTAGGCCTGATCGTCACCTATGGCTACACCTTC. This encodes CASSLGLIVTYGYTF. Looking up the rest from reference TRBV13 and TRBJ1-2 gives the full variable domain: AAGVIQSPRHLIKEKRETATLKCYPIPRHDTVYWYQQGPGQDPQFLISFYEKMQSDKGSIPDRFSAQQFSDYHSELNMSSLELGDSALYFCASSLGLIVTYGYTFGSGTRLTVV.

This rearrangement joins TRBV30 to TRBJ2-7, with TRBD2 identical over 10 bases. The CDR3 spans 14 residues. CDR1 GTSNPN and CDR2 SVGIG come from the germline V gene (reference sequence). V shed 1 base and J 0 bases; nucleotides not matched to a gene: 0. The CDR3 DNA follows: TGTGCCTGGAGTGGACTAGCGGGCTCCTACGAGCAGTACTTC. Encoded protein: CAWSGLAGSYEQYF.

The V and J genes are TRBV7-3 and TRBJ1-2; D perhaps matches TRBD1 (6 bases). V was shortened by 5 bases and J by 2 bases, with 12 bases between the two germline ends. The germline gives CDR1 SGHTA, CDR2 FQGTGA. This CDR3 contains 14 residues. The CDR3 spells CASSPGQHNYGYTF. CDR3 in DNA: TGTGCCAGCAGCCCCGGACAGCACAACTATGGCTACACCTTC.

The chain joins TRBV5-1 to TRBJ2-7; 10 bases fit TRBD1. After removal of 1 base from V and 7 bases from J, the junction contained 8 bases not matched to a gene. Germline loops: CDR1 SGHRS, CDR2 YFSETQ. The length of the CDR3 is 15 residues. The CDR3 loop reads CASSLTGTGVGEQYF. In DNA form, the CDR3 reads TGCGCCAGCAGCTTGACCGGGACAGGGGTTGGAGAGCAGTACTTC.

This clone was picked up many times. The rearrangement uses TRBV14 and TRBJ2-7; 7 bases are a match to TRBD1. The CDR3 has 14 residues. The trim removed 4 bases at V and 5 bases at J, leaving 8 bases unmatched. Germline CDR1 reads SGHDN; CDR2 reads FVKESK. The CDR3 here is CASSLPGQTDEQYF. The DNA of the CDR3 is TGTGCCAGCAGCCTCCCGGGACAGACGGACGAGCAGTACTTC.

CDR3 sequence (DNA): TGTGCCAGCAGTTGCCCGAGGACTGAAGATTACGAGCAGTACTTC. Protein sequence: CASSCPRTEDYEQYF. This rearrangement joins TRBV6-5 to TRBJ2-7; D perhaps matches TRBD2 (5 bases). CDR3 length: 15 residues. The V end lost 4 bases, the J end lost 4 bases, and 17 bases lay between the germline ends. Germline lookup yields CDR1 MNHEY and CDR2 SVGAGI.

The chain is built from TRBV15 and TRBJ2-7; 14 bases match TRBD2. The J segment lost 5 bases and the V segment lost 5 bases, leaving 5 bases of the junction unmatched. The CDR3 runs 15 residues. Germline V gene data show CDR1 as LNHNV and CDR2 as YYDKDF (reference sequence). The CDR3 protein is CATSWRGLAGDEQYF. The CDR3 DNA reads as TGTGCCACCAGCTGGCGGGGACTAGCGGGAGACGAGCAGTACTTC.

The CDR3 sequence: CASSPSGGLSGTEAFF. In DNA form, the CDR3 reads TGTGCCAGCTCACCATCGGGGGGCCTTTCGGGTACTGAAGCTTTCTTT. This rearrangement joins TRBV18 to TRBJ1-1, with D perhaps TRBD1 (6 bases). The germline CDR1 and CDR2 sequences are KGHSH and LQKENI. The ends were cut back, 2 bases at V and 5 bases at J, with 18 bases in the middle. The CDR3 is made up of 16 amino acids.

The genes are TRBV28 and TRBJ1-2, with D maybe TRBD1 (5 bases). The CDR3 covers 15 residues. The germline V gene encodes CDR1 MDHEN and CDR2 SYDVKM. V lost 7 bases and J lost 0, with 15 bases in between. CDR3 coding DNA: TGTGCCAGCAATCTTGACAGAACAGCTAACTATGGCTACACCTTC. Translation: CASNLDRTANYGYTF.

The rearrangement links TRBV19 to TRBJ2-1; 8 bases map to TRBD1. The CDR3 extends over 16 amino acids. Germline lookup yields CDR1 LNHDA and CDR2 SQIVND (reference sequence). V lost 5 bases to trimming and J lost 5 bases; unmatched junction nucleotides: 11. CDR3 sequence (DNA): TGTGCCAGTAGTGAAGGGACAGGCTACGGGAACAATGAGCAGTTCTTC. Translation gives CASSEGTGYGNNEQFF.

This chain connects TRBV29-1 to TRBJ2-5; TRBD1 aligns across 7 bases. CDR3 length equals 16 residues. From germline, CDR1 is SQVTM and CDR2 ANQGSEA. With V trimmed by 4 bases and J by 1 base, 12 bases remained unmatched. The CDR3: CSVAPQGNNPQETQYF. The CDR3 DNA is TGCAGCGTTGCGCCACAGGGGAACAACCCCCAAGAGACCCAGTACTTC.

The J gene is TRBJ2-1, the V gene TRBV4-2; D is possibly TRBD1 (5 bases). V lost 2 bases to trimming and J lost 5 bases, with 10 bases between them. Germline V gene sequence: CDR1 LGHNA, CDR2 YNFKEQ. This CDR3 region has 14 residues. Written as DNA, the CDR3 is TGTGCCAGCAGCCAACCCCAGGGTGACAATGAGCAGTTCTTC. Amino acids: CASSQPQGDNEQFF.

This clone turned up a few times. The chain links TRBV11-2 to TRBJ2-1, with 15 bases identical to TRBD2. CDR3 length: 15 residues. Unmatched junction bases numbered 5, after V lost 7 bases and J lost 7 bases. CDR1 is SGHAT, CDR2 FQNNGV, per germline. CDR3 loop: CASNKGLAGGNEQFF. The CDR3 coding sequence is TGTGCCAGCAACAAGGGACTAGCGGGAGGAAATGAGCAGTTCTTC.

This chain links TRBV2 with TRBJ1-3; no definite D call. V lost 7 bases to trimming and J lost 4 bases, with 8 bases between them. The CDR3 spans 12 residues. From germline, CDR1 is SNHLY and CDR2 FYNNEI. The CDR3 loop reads CASTYEGNTIYF. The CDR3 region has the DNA TGTGCCAGCACATACGAAGGAAACACCATATATTTT.

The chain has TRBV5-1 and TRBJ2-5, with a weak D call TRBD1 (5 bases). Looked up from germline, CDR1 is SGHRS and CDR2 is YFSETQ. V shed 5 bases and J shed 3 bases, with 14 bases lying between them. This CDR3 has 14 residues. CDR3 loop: CASRRATAEETQYF. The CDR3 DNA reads TGCGCCAGCAGACGCGCGACAGCTGAAGAGACCCAGTACTTC.

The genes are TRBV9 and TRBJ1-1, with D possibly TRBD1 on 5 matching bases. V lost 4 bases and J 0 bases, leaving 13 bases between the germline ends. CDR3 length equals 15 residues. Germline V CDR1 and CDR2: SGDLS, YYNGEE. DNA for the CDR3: TGTGCCAGCAGCCTTATCGGGGGGGTGAACACTGAAGCTTTCTTT. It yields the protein CASSLIGGVNTEAFF. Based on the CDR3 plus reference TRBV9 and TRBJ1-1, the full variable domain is DSGVTQTPKHLITATGQRVTLRCSPRSGDLSVYWYQQSLDQGLQFLIQYYNGEERAKGNILERFSAQQFPDLHSELNLSSLELGDSALYFCASSLIGGVNTEAFFGQGTRLTVV.

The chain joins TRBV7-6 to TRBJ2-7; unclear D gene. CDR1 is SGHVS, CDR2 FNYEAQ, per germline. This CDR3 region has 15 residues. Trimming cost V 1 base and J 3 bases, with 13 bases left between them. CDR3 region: CASSLDGPRNYEQYF. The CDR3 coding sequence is TGTGCCAGCAGCTTAGATGGACCCCGGAACTACGAGCAGTACTTC.